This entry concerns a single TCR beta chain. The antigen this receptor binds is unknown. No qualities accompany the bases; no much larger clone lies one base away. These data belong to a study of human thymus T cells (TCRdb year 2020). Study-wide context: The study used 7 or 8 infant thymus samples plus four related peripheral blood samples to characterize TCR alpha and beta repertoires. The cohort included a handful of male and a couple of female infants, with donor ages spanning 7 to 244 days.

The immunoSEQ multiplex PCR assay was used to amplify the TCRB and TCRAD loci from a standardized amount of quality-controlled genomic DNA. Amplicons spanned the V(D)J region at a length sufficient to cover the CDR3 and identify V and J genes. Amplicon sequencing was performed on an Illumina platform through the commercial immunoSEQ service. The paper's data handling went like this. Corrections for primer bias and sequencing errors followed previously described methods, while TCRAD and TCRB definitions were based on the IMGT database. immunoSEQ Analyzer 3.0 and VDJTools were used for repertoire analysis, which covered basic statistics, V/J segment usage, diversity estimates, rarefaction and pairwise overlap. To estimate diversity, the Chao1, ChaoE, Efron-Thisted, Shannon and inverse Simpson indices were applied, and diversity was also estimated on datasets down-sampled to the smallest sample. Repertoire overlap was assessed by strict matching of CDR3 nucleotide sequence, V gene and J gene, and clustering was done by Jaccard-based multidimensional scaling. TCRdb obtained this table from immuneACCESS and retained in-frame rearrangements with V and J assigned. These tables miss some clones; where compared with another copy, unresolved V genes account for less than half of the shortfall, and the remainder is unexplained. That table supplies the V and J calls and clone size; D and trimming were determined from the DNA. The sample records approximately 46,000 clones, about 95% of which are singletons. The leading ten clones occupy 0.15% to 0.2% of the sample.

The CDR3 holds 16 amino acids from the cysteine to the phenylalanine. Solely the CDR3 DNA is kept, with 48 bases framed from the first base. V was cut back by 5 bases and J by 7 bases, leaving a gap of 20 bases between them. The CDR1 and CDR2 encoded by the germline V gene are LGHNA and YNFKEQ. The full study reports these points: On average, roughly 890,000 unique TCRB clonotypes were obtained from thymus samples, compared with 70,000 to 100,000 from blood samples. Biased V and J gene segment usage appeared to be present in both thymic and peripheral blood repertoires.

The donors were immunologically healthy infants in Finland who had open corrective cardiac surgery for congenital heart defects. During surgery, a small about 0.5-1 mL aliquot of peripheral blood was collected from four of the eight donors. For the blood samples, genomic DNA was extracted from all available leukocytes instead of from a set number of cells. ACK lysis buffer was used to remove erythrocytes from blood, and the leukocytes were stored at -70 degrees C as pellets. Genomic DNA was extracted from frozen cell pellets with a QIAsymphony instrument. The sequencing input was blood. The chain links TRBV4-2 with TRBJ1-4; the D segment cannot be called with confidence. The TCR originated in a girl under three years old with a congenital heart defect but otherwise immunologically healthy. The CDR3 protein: CASSGRVDEWVEKLFF. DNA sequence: TGTGCCAGCAGCGGAAGGGTCGATGAGTGGGTTGAAAAACTGTTTTTT.